These 8 T cell receptor beta chains share one sample of origin, sequenced in a study of a mutant IDH1 vaccine in newly diagnosed glioma. As for time point: week 47, end of study. Topical imiquimod accompanied each vaccine dose, which consisted of 300 ug of mutant IDH1 20-mer peptide. Their cognate antigens are unknown. Repertoires were generated with immunoSEQ multiplex PCR, while TCRdb's copy carries only in-frame clones and drops some. The sample lists 30,000 to 35,000 clones, roughly 89% occurring once. The specimen comprised PBMCs, sampled from a glioma patient whose treatment included an IDH1 peptide vaccine. The origin of the receptors is a man in his forties or fifties with glioma.

The V gene is TRBV18, the J gene TRBJ1-1; no clear D gene. Trimming left V 2 bases short and J 6 bases short, with 10 bases between. Looked up from germline, CDR1 is KGHSH and CDR2 is LQKENI. This CDR3 has 13 amino acids. The CDR3 nucleotides read TGTGCCAGCTCACCATCCGGGGAGGCTGAAGCTTTCTTT. Translating gives CASSPSGEAEAFF.

This clone was counted between two and nine times. V and J are TRBV6-1 and TRBJ2-7; no clear D gene. Germline V lookup: CDR1 MNHNS, CDR2 SASEGT. Trimming stripped 1 base from V and 0 bases from J, with 7 bases between. The CDR3 has 14 residues. The CDR3 here is CASSEGRPSYEQYF. For the CDR3, the DNA is TGTGCCAGCAGTGAAGGACGGCCCTCCTACGAGCAGTACTTC.

V and J are TRBV28 and TRBJ1-6; a possible D gene is TRBD1 (5 bases). Germline V gene lookup returns CDR1 MDHEN and CDR2 SYDVKM. The V end was cut by 5 bases, the J end by 10 bases, with 15 bases between. The length of the CDR3 is 14 residues. CDR3 residues: CASSQTWGESPLHF. The DNA for the CDR3 is TGTGCCAGCAGTCAAACATGGGGGGAATCACCCCTCCACTTT.

CDR3 region: CASSLSPGTEAFF. CDR3 nucleotides: TGTGCCAGCAGCTTATCTCCGGGGACTGAAGCTTTCTTT. V gene TRBV7-2 combines with J gene TRBJ1-1; D not certain. V shed 2 bases and J shed 5 bases, with 9 bases lying between them. Germline CDR1 SGHTA, CDR2 FQGNSA. This CDR3 spans 13 amino acids.

The chain carries TRBV19 and TRBJ1-2; no firm D call. The CDR3 is 15 residues long. Deletions cut 7 bases from V and 2 bases from J, with 17 bases between. Germline V lookup: CDR1 LNHDA, CDR2 SQIVND (reference sequence). The CDR3 sequence is CASTLDGYLNYGYTF. As DNA, the CDR3 is TGTGCCAGTACCCTGGACGGATATCTCAACTATGGCTACACCTTC.

The chain employs TRBV19 and TRBJ2-3, with D possibly being TRBD2 (6 bases). Germline CDR1 LNHDA, CDR2 SQIVND (reference sequence). Trimming left V 3 bases short and J 5 bases short, with 12 bases between. There are 14 residues in the CDR3. For the CDR3, the DNA is TGTGCCAGTAGTATTTCGTCCGGGGGAGATACGCAGTATTTT. Translated, it gives CASSISSGGDTQYF.

This clone was counted a few times. J is TRBJ2-7 and V is TRBV6-4; D ambiguous. The CDR3 contains 11 residues. V was shortened by 2 bases and J by 2 bases, with 1 base between the two germline ends. Per the germline V gene, CDR1 is MRHNA and CDR2 is SNTAGT. CDR3 residues: CASSDTYEQYV. The CDR3 DNA follows: TGTGCCAGCAGTGACACCTACGAGCAGTACGTC.

The chain has TRBV27 and TRBJ2-3, with D possibly matching TRBD2 (5 bases). The V and J ends lost 6 bases and 2 bases respectively, with 15 bases between them. This CDR3 region has 15 residues. Germline V gives CDR1 MNHEY, CDR2 SMNVEV (reference sequence). This chain's CDR3 is CASRIREVPTDTQYF. The CDR3 DNA is TGTGCCAGCAGAATCCGGGAAGTACCCACAGATACGCAGTATTTT.